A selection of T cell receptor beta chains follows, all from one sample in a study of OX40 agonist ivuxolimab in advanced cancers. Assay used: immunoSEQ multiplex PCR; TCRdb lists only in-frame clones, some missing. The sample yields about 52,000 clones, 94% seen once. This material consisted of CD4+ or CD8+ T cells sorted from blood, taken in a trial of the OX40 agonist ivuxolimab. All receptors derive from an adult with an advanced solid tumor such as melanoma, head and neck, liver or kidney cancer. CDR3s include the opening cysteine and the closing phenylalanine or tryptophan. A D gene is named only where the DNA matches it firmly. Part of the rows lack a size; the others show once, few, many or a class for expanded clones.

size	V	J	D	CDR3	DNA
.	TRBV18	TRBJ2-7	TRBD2	CASSPPLREVGEQYF	TGTGCCAGCTCACCACCCTTGCGGGAGGTCGGCGAGCAGTACTTC
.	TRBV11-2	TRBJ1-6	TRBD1	CASSPGTGESSYNSPLHF	TGTGCCAGCAGCCCAGGGACAGGGGAGAGCTCCTATAATTCACCCCTCCACTTT
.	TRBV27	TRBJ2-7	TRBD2	CASSYQAGSYEQYF	TGTGCCAGCAGTTATCAAGCGGGGTCCTACGAGCAGTACTTC
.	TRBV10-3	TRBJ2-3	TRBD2	CAITYQRDRNGTDTQYF	TGTGCCATCACTTACCAGCGGGACCGAAACGGCACAGATACGCAGTATTTT
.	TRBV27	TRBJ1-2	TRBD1	CASRLTGGHGYTF	TGTGCCAGCAGGCTGACAGGGGGCCATGGCTACACCTTC
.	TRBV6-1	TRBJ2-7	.	CASTAENYEQYF	TGTGCCAGCACAGCGGAGAACTACGAGCAGTACTTC
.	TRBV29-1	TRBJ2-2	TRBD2	CSVETGGTGELFF	TGCAGCGTAGAGACGGGGGGCACCGGGGAGCTGTTTTTT
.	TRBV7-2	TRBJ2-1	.	CASSLGGGPYNEQFF	TGTGCCAGCAGCTTGGGGGGAGGACCTTACAATGAGCAGTTCTTC
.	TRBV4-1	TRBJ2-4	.	CASSSPGTDLWYF	TGCGCCAGCAGCTCCCCCGGGACGGACTTATGGTACTTC
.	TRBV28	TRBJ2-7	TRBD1	CASLHTGTGVEEQYF	TGTGCCAGCCTTCACACCGGGACAGGGGTAGAGGAGCAGTACTTC
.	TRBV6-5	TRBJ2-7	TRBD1	CASSSRQGVPYEQYF	TGTGCCAGCAGTTCCCGACAGGGGGTCCCCTACGAGCAGTACTTC
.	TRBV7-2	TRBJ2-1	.	CASSLARPSDEQFF	TGTGCCAGCAGCCTCGCCCGGCCCAGCGATGAGCAGTTCTTC
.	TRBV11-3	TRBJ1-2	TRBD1	CASSFSGTGYGYTF	TGTGCCAGCAGCTTTTCTGGGACAGGATATGGCTACACCTTC
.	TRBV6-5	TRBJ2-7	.	CASSYSSGNYEQYF	TGTGCCAGCAGTTACTCATCCGGGAACTACGAGCAGTACTTC
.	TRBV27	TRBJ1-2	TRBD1	CASSLGTGYGYTF	TGTGCCAGCAGTTTGGGGACAGGCTATGGCTACACCTTC
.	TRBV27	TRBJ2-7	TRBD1	CASMNRGKNEQYF	TGTGCCAGCATGAACAGGGGCAAGAACGAGCAGTACTTC
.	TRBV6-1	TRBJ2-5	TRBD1	CASSEGDTGGWETQYF	TGTGCCAGCAGTGAAGGAGACACAGGGGGGTGGGAGACCCAGTACTTC
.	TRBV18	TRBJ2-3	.	CASSFNRGTDTQYF	TGTGCCAGCTCATTCAACAGGGGCACAGATACGCAGTATTTT
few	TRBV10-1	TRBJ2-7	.	CASSERQDYEQYF	TGCGCCAGCAGTGAGAGACAAGACTACGAGCAGTACTTC
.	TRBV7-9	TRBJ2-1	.	CASSSSGEYGTHEQFF	TGTGCCAGCAGCTCCTCGGGGGAGTACGGGACCCATGAGCAGTTCTTC
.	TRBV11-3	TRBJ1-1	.	CASSFPGILVEAFF	TGTGCCAGCAGCTTCCCAGGCATCTTAGTTGAAGCTTTCTTT
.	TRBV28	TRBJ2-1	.	CASSKGYNEQFF	TGTGCCAGCAGCAAGGGGTACAATGAGCAGTTCTTC
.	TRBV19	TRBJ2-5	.	CASSWGAGETQYF	TGTGCCAGTAGTTGGGGGGCCGGAGAGACCCAGTACTTC
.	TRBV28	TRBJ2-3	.	CASRDKMDNGPQYF	TGTGCCAGCAGGGATAAGATGGACAACGGTCCGCAGTATTTT
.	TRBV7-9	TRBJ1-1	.	CASSPPKNTEAFF	TGTGCCAGCAGCCCCCCCAAGAACACTGAAGCTTTCTTT
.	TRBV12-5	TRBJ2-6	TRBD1	CASGLVLTGQVNSGANVLTF	TGTGCTAGTGGTTTGGTTCTAACGGGACAGGTGAACTCTGGGGCCAACGTCCTGACTTTC
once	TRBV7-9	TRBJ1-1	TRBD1	CASRSGGNTEAFF	TGTGCCAGCCGCTCAGGGGGGAACACTGAAGCTTTCTTT
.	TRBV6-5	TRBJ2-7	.	CASTPTVGSYEQYF	TGTGCCAGCACCCCGACAGTAGGGTCCTACGAGCAGTACTTC
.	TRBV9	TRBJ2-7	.	CASSVGGPPYEQYF	TGTGCCAGCAGCGTAGGAGGGCCTCCCTACGAGCAGTACTTC
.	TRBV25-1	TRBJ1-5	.	CASSDSRQGRNQPQHF	TGTGCCAGCAGCGATTCCAGGCAGGGGCGCAATCAGCCCCAGCATTTT
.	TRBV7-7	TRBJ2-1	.	CASSWDRNNEQFF	TGTGCTAGCAGCTGGGACCGTAACAATGAGCAGTTCTTC
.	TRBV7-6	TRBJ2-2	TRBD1	CASSLMGQGDGELFF	TGTGCCAGCAGCTTGATGGGACAGGGTGACGGGGAGCTGTTTTTT
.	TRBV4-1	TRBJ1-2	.	CASSDGPDGYTF	TGCGCCAGCAGCGACGGACCGGATGGCTACACCTTC
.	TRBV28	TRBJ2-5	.	CASTPADLVRGGTQYF	TGTGCCAGCACCCCCGCGGATCTTGTGCGGGGTGGGACCCAGTACTTC
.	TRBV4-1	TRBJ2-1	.	CASSHQPHEQFF	TGCGCCAGCAGCCACCAGCCCCATGAGCAGTTCTTC
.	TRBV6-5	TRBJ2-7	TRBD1	CASSFSPGGEQYF	TGTGCCAGCAGTTTCTCACCAGGGGGCGAGCAGTACTTC
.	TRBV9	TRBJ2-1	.	CASSVVGEGDEQFF	TGTGCCAGCAGCGTAGTGGGGGAGGGGGATGAGCAGTTCTTC